The 19 T cell receptor beta chains below come from one sample, sequenced in a study of post-analysis software for immune sequencing data. The library was made from cDNA and included unique molecular identifiers. In TCRdb, the PCR reads were re-called with MiXCR into one record per CDR3 protein. The data show a few hundred thousand distinct CDR3 sequences, 39% seen once. Their antigens remain unidentified. Study-level points and caveats: About 5 TRBV segments (TRBV5-6, TRBV5-1 and TRBV20-1 among them) occurred more frequently in patients than in controls.

Sequencing used blood. The receptors here all came from a girl aged 2-10 years with multiple sclerosis.

The sample holds a few counts of this clonotype. This rearrangement joins TRBV28 to TRBJ2-1; the match to TRBD2 covers 9 bases. Unmatched junction bases numbered 16, after V lost 6 bases and J lost 4 bases. The germline gives CDR1 MDHEN, CDR2 SYDVKM. The CDR3 totals 18 residues. The CDR3 reads CASRSTGASGVLYNEQFF. The CDR3 DNA reads as TGTGCCAGCAGGTCTACTGGTGCTAGCGGGGTTCTATACAATGAGCAGTTCTTC.

This clonotype was counted only a few times. The chain joins TRBV20-1 to TRBJ2-4, with D possibly TRBD1 on 5 matching bases. The germline V and J ends were trimmed by 3 bases and 0 bases, with 9 bases remaining between them. CDR1 DFQATT and CDR2 SNEGSKA come from the germline V gene (reference sequence). The CDR3 extends over 14 amino acids. CDR3 region: CSASTGLAKNIQYF. Here the CDR3 DNA reads TGCAGTGCTAGCACAGGCCTAGCCAAAAACATTCAGTACTTC.

J is TRBJ2-3 and V is TRBV6-6, with D possibly being TRBD1 (6 bases). The V end lost 2 bases, the J end lost 2 bases, and 11 bases lay between the germline ends. Germline V lookup: CDR1 MNHNY, CDR2 SVGAGI (reference sequence). The CDR3 has 15 amino acids. The CDR3 protein is CASSYDQGNTDTQYF. The DNA for the CDR3 is TGTGCCAGCAGTTACGATCAGGGGAACACAGATACGCAGTATTTT.

This clonotype was counted only a few times. This rearrangement joins TRBV27 to TRBJ1-2; TRBD1 matches 10 bases. Trimming cost V 5 bases and J 3 bases; bases outside gene matches: 6. The CDR3 consists of 15 residues. The germline V gene encodes CDR1 MNHEY and CDR2 SMNVEV (reference sequence). The CDR3 region has the DNA TGTGCCAGCAGTCCCGGGACAGGGGTTCACTATGGCTACACCTTC. Its translation is CASSPGTGVHYGYTF.

In this sample, this clonotype turned up a few times. V and J are TRBV12-3 or TRBV12-4 and TRBJ2-1; 15 bases fit TRBD2. Losses at the gene ends were 4 bases for V and 6 bases for J; bases not matched to a gene: 13. The CDR3 totals 19 residues. CDR3 bases: TGTGCCAGCAGTTCTCGGACTAGCGGGGGGGCGGCGAGATTCAATGAGCAGTTCTTC. Protein product: CASSSRTSGGAARFNEQFF.

This clonotype was detected only a few times. This chain joins TRBV6-5 and TRBJ1-5; perhaps TRBD1 as D (5 bases). Trimming took off 8 bases at V and 10 bases at J, with 21 bases between the two ends. The CDR3 extends over 14 amino acids. Per germline, CDR1 MNHEY and CDR2 SVGAGI. The CDR3 region has the DNA TGTGCCAGCGGAGCCGTTGGACATCAAACTCCCCAGCATTTT. Translated, it gives CASGAVGHQTPQHF.

J is TRBJ2-7 and V is TRBV28; D remains unclear. The CDR3 totals 16 residues. Trimming took off 6 bases at V and 0 bases at J, with 18 bases between the two ends. Germline V gives CDR1 MDHEN, CDR2 SYDVKM. The CDR3 sequence: CASSYPLGSFSYEQYF. The CDR3 nucleotides read TGTGCCAGCAGCTATCCCTTGGGCAGCTTCTCCTACGAGCAGTACTTC.

The rearrangement links TRBV2 to TRBJ2-1; possible D gene TRBD1, 5 bases. The CDR3 runs to 14 residues. The V and J ends lost 7 bases and 3 bases respectively, with 13 bases between them. CDR1 and CDR2 from the germline V gene are SNHLY and FYNNEI. The CDR3 bases are TGTGCCAGCATAAGGGGTCAGATCTACAATGAGCAGTTCTTC. Translated, it gives CASIRGQIYNEQFF.

For the CDR3, the DNA is TGCGCCAGCAGCCAAGATCCGGGTCTGGGGACAGGGACAGGCGGGGAGCTGTTTTTT. Protein sequence: CASSQDPGLGTGTGGELFF. V is TRBV4-1 and J is TRBJ2-2; TRBD1 matches at 9 bases. The CDR3 has 19 amino acids. Looked up from germline, CDR1 is MGHRA and CDR2 is YSYEKL. With V trimmed by 0 bases and J by 7 bases, 15 bases remained unmatched.

The rearrangement joins TRBV13 to TRBJ1-1; D is ambiguous. Deletions cut 5 bases from V and 0 bases from J, with 4 bases between. Germline CDR1 reads PRHDT; CDR2 reads FYEKMQ (reference sequence). CDR3 length: 12 residues. CDR3 sequence: CASSDLNTEAFF. Written as DNA, the CDR3 is TGTGCCAGCAGCGACCTGAACACTGAAGCTTTCTTT.

This clonotype was detected only a few times. The chain combines TRBV20-1 with TRBJ2-5; unclear D gene. V lost 1 base and J lost 5, with 14 bases in between. CDR3 length equals 14 residues. CDR1 DFQATT and CDR2 SNEGSKA come from the germline V gene (reference sequence). The CDR3 spells CSARATPPSETQYF. Written as DNA, the CDR3 is TGCAGTGCTAGAGCAACTCCTCCGTCGGAGACCCAGTACTTC.

This clonotype was detected only a few times. The rearrangement uses TRBV28 and TRBJ1-5; D is perhaps TRBD1 (5 bases). CDR3 size: 20 residues. The germline gives CDR1 MDHEN, CDR2 SYDVKM. Trimming left V 3 bases short and J 1 base short, with 25 bases between. As DNA, the CDR3 is TGTGCCAGCAGTTTTATAGTATCTACCCGGGGGAGGGAGAGCAATCAGCCCCAGCATTTT. This encodes CASSFIVSTRGRESNQPQHF.

This chain links TRBV7-3 with TRBJ2-3, with TRBD2 identical over 12 bases. CDR1 is SGHTA, CDR2 FQGTGA, per germline. J was trimmed by 3 bases and V by 5 bases; bases with no gene match: 3. This CDR3 comprises 15 residues. CDR3 sequence reads: CASSQTSGRTDTQYF. The CDR3 DNA reads TGTGCCAGCAGCCAAACTAGCGGGAGGACAGATACGCAGTATTTT.

This sequence joins TRBV5-1 and TRBJ1-5; D gene uncertain. Germline V gene data show CDR1 as SGHRS and CDR2 as YFSETQ. The CDR3 is 14 residues long. V was pared by 5 bases and J by 2 bases, with 11 bases between. CDR3 bases: TGCGCCAGCAGAAGTACCCCGGGCAATCAGCCCCAGCATTTT. It translates to CASRSTPGNQPQHF.

This chain connects TRBV7-2 to TRBJ2-4; no definite D call. The better agreement between TRBJ2-7 and the DNA end casts doubt on the J call. This CDR3 is 14 amino acids long. Germline CDR1 is SGHTA and CDR2 is FQGNSA. The CDR3 nucleotides read TGTGCCAGCAGCTTAGGGGCAGGCCACTACGAGCAGTACTTC. This translates into CASSLGAGHYEQYF.

As concerns this clonotype: No conserved phenylalanine or tryptophan is present at the end of the CDR3, so a read error is the likely explanation. The chain employs TRBV5-1 and TRBJ2-1, with 11 bases fitting TRBD2. The CDR3 spans 15 residues. The germline gives CDR1 SGHRS, CDR2 YFSETQ. Trimming took 2 bases from V and 10 from J; bases not matched to a gene: 8. CDR3 amino acids: CASSLGGTSGEEQFV. The CDR3 DNA reads TGCGCCAGCAGCTTAGGGGGGACTAGCGGCGAAGAGCAGTTCGTC.

This clonotype was seen only once. The V and J genes are TRBV28 and TRBJ1-1; D may be TRBD1 (5 bases). This CDR3 is built from 12 residues. V dropped 3 bases and J dropped 6 bases, with 8 bases sitting between them. Looked up from germline, CDR1 is MDHEN and CDR2 is SYDVKM. The CDR3 reads CASSFPGPEAFF. The CDR3 nucleotides read TGTGCCAGCAGTTTCCCGGGACCTGAAGCTTTCTTT.

This chain joins TRBV6-2 or TRBV6-3 and TRBJ2-5, with 8 bases aligning to TRBD2. The J call is in doubt because the DNA end fits TRBJ2-7 better. Germline CDR1 and CDR2: MNHEY and SVGEGT. This CDR3 has 15 amino acids. The CDR3 DNA follows: TGTGCCAGCAGTTACTCAATCGGGAGGGCCTTCGAGCAGTACTTC. Translation gives CASSYSIGRAFEQYF.

The V gene is TRBV12-3 or TRBV12-4, the J gene TRBJ2-7; maybe TRBD1 (6 bases). Trimming took 6 bases from V and 4 from J, leaving 10 bases between them. The CDR3 consists of 12 residues. In nucleotides, the CDR3 is TGTGCCAGCAGATCCCAGGGGTACGAGCAGTACTTC. This encodes CASRSQGYEQYF.